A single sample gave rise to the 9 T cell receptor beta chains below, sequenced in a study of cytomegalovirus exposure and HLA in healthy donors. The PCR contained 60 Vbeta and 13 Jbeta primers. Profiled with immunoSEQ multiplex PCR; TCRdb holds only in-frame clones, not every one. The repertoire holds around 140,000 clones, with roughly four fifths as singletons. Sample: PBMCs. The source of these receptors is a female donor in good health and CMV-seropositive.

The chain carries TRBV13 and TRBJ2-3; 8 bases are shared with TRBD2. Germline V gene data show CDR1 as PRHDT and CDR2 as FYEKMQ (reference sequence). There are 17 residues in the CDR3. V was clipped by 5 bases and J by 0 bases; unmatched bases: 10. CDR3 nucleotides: TGTGCCAGCAGCGTCCGCGGGGGGCCCATAAGCACAGATACGCAGTATTTT. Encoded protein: CASSVRGGPISTDTQYF.

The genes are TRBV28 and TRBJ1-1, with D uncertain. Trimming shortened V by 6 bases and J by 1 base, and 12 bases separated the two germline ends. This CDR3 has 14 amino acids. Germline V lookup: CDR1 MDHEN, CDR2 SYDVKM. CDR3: CASSLPNSNTEAFF. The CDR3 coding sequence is TGTGCCAGCAGCCTCCCTAACTCGAACACTGAAGCTTTCTTT.

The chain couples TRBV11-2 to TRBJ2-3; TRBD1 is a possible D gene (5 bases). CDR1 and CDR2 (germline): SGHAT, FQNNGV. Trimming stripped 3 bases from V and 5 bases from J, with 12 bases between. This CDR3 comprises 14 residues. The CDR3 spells CASSFDRSRDTQYF. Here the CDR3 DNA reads TGTGCCAGCAGCTTTGACAGAAGCCGAGATACGCAGTATTTT.

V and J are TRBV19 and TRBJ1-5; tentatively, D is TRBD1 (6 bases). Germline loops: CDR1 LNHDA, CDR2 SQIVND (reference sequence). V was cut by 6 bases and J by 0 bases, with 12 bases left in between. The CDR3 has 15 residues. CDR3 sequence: CASRIQGYSNQPQHF. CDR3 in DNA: TGTGCCAGTAGGATACAGGGCTATAGCAATCAGCCCCAGCATTTT.

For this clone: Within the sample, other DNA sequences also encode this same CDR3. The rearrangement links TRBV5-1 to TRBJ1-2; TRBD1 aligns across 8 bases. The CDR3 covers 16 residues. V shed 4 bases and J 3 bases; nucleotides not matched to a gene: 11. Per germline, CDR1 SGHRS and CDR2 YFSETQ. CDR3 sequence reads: CASSGVQGDGDYGYTF. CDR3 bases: TGCGCCAGCAGCGGGGTACAGGGGGACGGGGACTATGGCTACACCTTC.

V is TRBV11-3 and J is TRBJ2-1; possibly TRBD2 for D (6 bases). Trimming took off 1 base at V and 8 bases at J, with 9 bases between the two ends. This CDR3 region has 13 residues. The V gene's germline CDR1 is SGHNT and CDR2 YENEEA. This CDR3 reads CASSLGGGDEQFF. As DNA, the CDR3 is TGTGCCAGCAGCTTAGGCGGAGGGGATGAGCAGTTCTTC.

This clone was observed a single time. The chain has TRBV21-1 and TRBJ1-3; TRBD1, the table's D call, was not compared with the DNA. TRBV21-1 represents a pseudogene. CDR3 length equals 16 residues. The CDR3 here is CASSNTPDRSGNTIYF. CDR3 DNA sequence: TGTGCCAGCAGCAATACTCCGGACAGGTCTGGAAACACCATATATTTT.

The CDR3 reads CASSYQGSSEQYF. The CDR3 nucleotides read TGTGCCAGCAGTTATCAGGGTAGTTCGGAGCAGTACTTC. The rearrangement uses TRBV6-5 and TRBJ2-7, with D possibly being TRBD1 (5 bases). The CDR3 is 13 residues long. CDR1 is MNHEY, CDR2 SVGAGI, per germline. V was pared by 3 bases and J by 7 bases, with 13 bases between.

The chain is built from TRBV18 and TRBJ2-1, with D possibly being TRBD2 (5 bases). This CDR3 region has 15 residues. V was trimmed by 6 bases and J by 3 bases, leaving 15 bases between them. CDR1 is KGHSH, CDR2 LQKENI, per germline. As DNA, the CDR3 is TGTGCCAGCTCCCAAGGACGGGCGGGCTACAATGAGCAGTTCTTC. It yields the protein CASSQGRAGYNEQFF.